This T cell receptor beta chain is drawn from a study of CXCR3-negative and CXCR3-positive naive CD8 T cells. TRB cDNA was prepared as libraries by UMI-labeled 5' RACE. TCRdb re-called the 5' RACE reads; every CDR3 protein appears as one record, without DNA. The ten most abundant clones cover roughly 0.27% of a sample with 130,000 to 150,000 distinct CDR3 sequences. This CDR3 comprises 12 residues. Per germline, CDR1 SGDLS and CDR2 YYNGEE. With regard to this clonotype: What it binds is not known.

Regarding the study as a whole: Researchers report that CXCR3-positive naive cells carry more hydrophobic TRB CDR3s than CXCR3-negative naive cells. Naive CXCR3-positive and CXCR3-negative cells shared TRBV-TRBJ usage; memory cells diverged.

The TCR originated in a human donor in good health. Some clones in this sample may be carry-over from other donors' samples. This chain joins TRBV9 and TRBJ2-1. The sequenced sample was naive CXCR3+ CD8+ T cells from blood. Subset denoted: CD45RO-CCR7+CD27+CD95- naive CD8+ T cells expressing CXCR3 (TNR3+). CDR3 sequence reads: CASSVENNEQFF.